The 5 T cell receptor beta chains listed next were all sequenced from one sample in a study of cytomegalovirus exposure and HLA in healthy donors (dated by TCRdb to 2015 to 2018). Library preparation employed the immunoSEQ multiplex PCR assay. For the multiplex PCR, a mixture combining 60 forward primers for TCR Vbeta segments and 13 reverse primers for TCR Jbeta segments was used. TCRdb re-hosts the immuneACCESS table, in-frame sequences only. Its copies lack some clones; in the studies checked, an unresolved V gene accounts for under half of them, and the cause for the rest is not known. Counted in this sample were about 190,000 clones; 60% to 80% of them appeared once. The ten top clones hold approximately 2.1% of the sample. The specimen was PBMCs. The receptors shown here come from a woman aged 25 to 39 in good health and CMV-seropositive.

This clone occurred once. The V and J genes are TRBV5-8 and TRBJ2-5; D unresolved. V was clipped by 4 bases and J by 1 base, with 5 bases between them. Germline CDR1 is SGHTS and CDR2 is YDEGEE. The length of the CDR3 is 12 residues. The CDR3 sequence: CASSLLQETQYF. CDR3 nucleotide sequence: TGTGCCAGCAGCCTCCTCCAAGAGACCCAGTACTTC.

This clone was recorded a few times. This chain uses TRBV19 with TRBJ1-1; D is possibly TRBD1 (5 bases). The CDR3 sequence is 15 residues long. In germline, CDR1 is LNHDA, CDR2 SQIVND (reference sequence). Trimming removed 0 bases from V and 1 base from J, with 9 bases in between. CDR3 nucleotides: TGTGCCAGTAGTATAGACTGGGGGGGGAACACTGAAGCTTTCTTT. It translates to CASSIDWGGNTEAFF. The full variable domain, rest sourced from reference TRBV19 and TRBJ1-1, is DGGITQSPKYLFRKEGQNVTLSCEQNLNHDAMYWYRQDPGQGLRLIYYSQIVNDFQKGDIAEGYSVSREKKESFPLTVTSAQKNPTAFYLCASSIDWGGNTEAFFGQGTRLTVV.

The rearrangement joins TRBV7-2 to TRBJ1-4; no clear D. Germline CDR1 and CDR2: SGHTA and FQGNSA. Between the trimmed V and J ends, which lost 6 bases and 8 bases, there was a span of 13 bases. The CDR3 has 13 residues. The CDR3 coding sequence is TGTGCCAGCAGTCAAAAGGCGCGGGAAAAACTGTTTTTT. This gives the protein CASSQKAREKLFF.

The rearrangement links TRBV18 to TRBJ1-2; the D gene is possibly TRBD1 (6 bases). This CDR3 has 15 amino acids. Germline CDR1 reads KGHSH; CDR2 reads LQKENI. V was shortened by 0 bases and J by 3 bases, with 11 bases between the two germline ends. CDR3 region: CASSPPSQGDYGYTF. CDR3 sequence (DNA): TGTGCCAGCTCACCACCTTCACAGGGTGACTATGGCTACACCTTC.

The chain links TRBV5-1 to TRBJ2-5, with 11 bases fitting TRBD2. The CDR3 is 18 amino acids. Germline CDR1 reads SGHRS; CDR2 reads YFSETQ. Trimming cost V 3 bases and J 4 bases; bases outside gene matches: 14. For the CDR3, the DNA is TGCGCCAGCAGCTCGACCCTGAAGACTAGCGGGATAGGAGAGACCCAGTACTTC. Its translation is CASSSTLKTSGIGETQYF.